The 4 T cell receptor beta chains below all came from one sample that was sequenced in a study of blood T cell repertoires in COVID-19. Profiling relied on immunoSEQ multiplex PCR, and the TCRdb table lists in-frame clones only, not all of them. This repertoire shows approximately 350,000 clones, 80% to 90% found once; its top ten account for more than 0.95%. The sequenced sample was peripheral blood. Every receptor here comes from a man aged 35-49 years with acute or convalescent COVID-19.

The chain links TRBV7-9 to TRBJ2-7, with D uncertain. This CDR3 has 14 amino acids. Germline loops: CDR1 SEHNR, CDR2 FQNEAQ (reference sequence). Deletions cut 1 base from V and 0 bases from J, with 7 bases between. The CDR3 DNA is TGTGCCAGCAGCTTAGTGGGCAACTCCTACGAGCAGTACTTC. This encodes CASSLVGNSYEQYF.

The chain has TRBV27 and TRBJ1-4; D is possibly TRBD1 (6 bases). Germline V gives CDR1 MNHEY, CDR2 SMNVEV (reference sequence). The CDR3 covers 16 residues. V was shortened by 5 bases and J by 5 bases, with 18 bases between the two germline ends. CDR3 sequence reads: CASSLDRTPRNEKLFF. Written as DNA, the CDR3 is TGTGCCAGCAGTCTCGACAGGACCCCCCGGAATGAAAAACTGTTTTTT.

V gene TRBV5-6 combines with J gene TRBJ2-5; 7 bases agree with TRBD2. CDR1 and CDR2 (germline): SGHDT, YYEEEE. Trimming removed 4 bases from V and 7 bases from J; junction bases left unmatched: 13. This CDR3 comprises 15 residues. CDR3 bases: TGTGCCAGCAGCCTCGCGGTCAGGGAGGGGCGGACCCAGTACTTC. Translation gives CASSLAVREGRTQYF.

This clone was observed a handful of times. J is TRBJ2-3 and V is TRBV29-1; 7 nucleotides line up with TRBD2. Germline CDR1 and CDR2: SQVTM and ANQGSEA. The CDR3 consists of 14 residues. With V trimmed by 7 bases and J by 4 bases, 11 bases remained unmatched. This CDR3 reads CSGRDYPPPDTQYF. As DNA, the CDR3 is TGCAGCGGGCGGGACTACCCGCCCCCAGATACGCAGTATTTT.